These 21 T cell receptor beta chains share one sample of origin, sequenced in a study of human T cells and chemical hapten exposure. TCRdb reprocessed the RACE reads with MiXCR, giving one entry per CDR3 protein. The sample has roughly 97,000 distinct CDR3 sequences, roughly a quarter seen once; the top ten hold about a tenth. Described time point: patch test 3, about 24 weeks after DPC sensitization. The sample's treatment: therapeutic diphenylcyclopropenone sensitization with weekly scalp DPC. Here the sequenced sample was whole blood, taken in connection with sensitization to the hapten diphenylcyclopropenone (DPC). The receptors come from a middle-aged man with alopecia areata. Some clones in this sample may be carry-over from other donors' samples.

The chain combines TRBV7-2 with TRBJ1-4, with D unresolved. CDR1 SGHTA and CDR2 FQGNSA come from the germline V gene. The germline V and J ends were trimmed by 2 bases and 0 bases, with 10 bases remaining between them. The CDR3 is 16 amino acids. The CDR3 region has the DNA TGTGCCAGCAGCTTATACGGATCTTCAACTAATGAAAAACTGTTTTTT. This codes for CASSLYGSSTNEKLFF.

This chain links TRBV12-3 or TRBV12-4 with TRBJ2-7; D possibly corresponds to TRBD2 (6 bases). The CDR3 is 13 amino acids. Trimming shortened V by 3 bases and J by 7 bases, and 13 bases separated the two germline ends. The DNA of the CDR3 is TGTGCCAGCAGTTTGGAGACTAGGAGTGAGCAGTACTTC. The encoded protein is CASSLETRSEQYF.

The genes are TRBV20-1 and TRBJ2-1; tentatively, D is TRBD1 (8 bases). The V and J ends lost 3 bases and 9 bases respectively, with 18 bases between them. Germline V gives CDR1 DFQATT, CDR2 SNEGSKA (reference sequence). CDR3 length: 14 amino acids. CDR3 sequence: CSARGGTGVGEQFF. CDR3 in DNA: TGCAGTGCTAGGGGGGGGACAGGAGTGGGTGAGCAGTTCTTC.

The V and J genes are TRBV20-1 and TRBJ2-1; D not certain. Looked up from germline, CDR1 is DFQATT and CDR2 is SNEGSKA (reference sequence). Trimming pared 5 bases from V and 3 bases from J, leaving 17 bases between. The CDR3 loop spans 15 amino acids. The CDR3 reads CSASGPVSVYNEQFF. CDR3 DNA sequence: TGCAGTGCTTCAGGTCCGGTGAGCGTCTACAATGAGCAGTTCTTC.

The chain is built from TRBV6-6 and TRBJ2-3; no definite D call. CDR3 length: 11 residues. V was cut by 4 bases and J by 6 bases, with 5 bases left in between. Germline assignment: CDR1 MNHNY and CDR2 SVGAGI (reference sequence). CDR3 coding DNA: TGTGCCAGCAGTTCCCTCGATACGCAGTATTTT. This encodes CASSSLDTQYF.

This clonotype was observed a few times. J is TRBJ2-3 and V is TRBV27; D is unresolved. The V gene's germline CDR1 is MNHEY and CDR2 SMNVEV (reference sequence). The CDR3 is 16 amino acids. V was shortened by 4 bases and J by 2 bases, with 16 bases between the two germline ends. The CDR3 loop is CASSSARSAHTDTQYF. The CDR3 DNA follows: TGTGCCAGCAGTTCCGCGCGGAGCGCTCACACAGATACGCAGTATTTT.

In this sample, this clonotype turned up once. The chain employs TRBV10-2 and TRBJ2-3, with D perhaps TRBD1 or TRBD2 (5 bases each). The ends were cut back, 8 bases at V and 1 base at J, with 22 bases in the middle. This CDR3 is 17 amino acids long. Germline CDR1 WSHSY, CDR2 SAAADI. CDR3 protein: CASVSSYMGERTDTQYF. The CDR3 bases are TGCGCCAGCGTATCGTCCTACATGGGGGAGCGCACAGATACGCAGTATTTT.

CDR3 in amino acids: CASSFVGTGSISREVETQYF. The CDR3 bases are TGTGCCAGCAGTTTCGTTGGGACAGGGTCCATCTCGCGGGAGGTGGAGACCCAGTACTTC. The chain combines TRBV6-5 with TRBJ2-5; a possible D gene is TRBD1 (9 bases). Trimming shortened V by 4 bases and J by 5 bases, and 32 bases separated the two germline ends. The germline gives CDR1 MNHEY, CDR2 SVGAGI. The length of the CDR3 is 20 residues.

The chain joins TRBV27 to TRBJ2-1; 14 nucleotides align to TRBD2. The length of the CDR3 is 18 residues. Germline lookup yields CDR1 MNHEY and CDR2 SMNVEV (reference sequence). J lost 6 bases, V lost 0 bases, and 7 bases had no gene match. In nucleotides, the CDR3 is TGTGCCAGCAGTTTATCGATTTGGGGGACTAGCGGGGGCAATGAGCAGTTCTTC. This gives the protein CASSLSIWGTSGGNEQFF.

This clonotype was detected many times. The rearrangement uses TRBV4-3 and TRBJ2-3, with TRBD2 as a possible D gene (5 bases). Looked up from germline, CDR1 is LGHNA and CDR2 is YSLEER. The CDR3 consists of 17 residues. The V gene lost 3 bases and the J gene lost 0 bases, with 16 bases spanning the gap. This CDR3 is CASSHLGPADSTDTQYF. In DNA, the CDR3 is TGCGCCAGCAGCCACCTTGGTCCAGCGGATAGCACAGATACGCAGTATTTT.

The chain joins TRBV5-1 to TRBJ2-2; the D gene is possibly TRBD2 (5 bases). The germline V gene encodes CDR1 SGHRS and CDR2 YFSETQ. With 0 bases removed from V and 5 bases from J, the gap between germline ends came to 11 bases. This CDR3 comprises 15 residues. The CDR3 sequence: CASSLGELSTGELFF. The CDR3 nucleotides are TGCGCCAGCAGCTTGGGGGAGCTCAGTACCGGGGAGCTGTTTTTT.

This clonotype came up a few times. The V gene is TRBV7-2, the J gene TRBJ2-3; D ambiguous. V was clipped by 7 bases and J by 0 bases, with 8 bases between them. This CDR3 is 13 amino acids long. CDR1 and CDR2 (germline): SGHTA, FQGNSA. CDR3 region: CASTPPSTDTQYF. CDR3 in DNA: TGTGCCAGCACCCCTCCAAGCACAGATACGCAGTATTTT.

This sequence joins TRBV7-2 and TRBJ2-7; no firm D call. CDR1 SGHTA and CDR2 FQGNSA come from the germline V gene. Deletions cut 5 bases from V and 3 bases from J, with 11 bases between. This CDR3 is built from 13 residues. The CDR3 nucleotides read TGTGCCAGCAGCCCCCGCGTGGGCTACGAGCAGTACTTC. The encoded protein is CASSPRVGYEQYF.

This clonotype was observed a handful of times. CDR3 sequence (DNA): TGCAGTGCTAGAGATCCTCAGGGGAGGTTCTACGAGCAGTACTTC. This encodes CSARDPQGRFYEQYF. This chain connects TRBV20-1 to TRBJ2-7; D possibly matches TRBD1 or TRBD2 (6 bases each). The V gene's germline CDR1 is DFQATT and CDR2 SNEGSKA (reference sequence). V lost 0 bases and J lost 3, with 15 bases in between. The CDR3 is made up of 15 amino acids.

The CDR3 DNA reads TGTGCCAGCGGCCGGCTGAACACTGAAGCTTTCTTT. Translated: CASGRLNTEAFF. V and J are TRBV12-3 or TRBV12-4 and TRBJ1-1; D unclear. The CDR3 has 12 amino acids. Trimming left V 8 bases short and J 0 bases short, with 7 bases between.

The V and J genes are TRBV15 and TRBJ2-3; 8 bases line up with TRBD1. Germline assignment: CDR1 LNHNV and CDR2 YYDKDF (reference sequence). The trim removed 10 bases at V and 4 bases at J, leaving 7 bases unmatched. The CDR3 spans 13 residues. CDR3 in amino acids: CAIPGQVSDTQYF. CDR3 sequence (DNA): TGTGCCATTCCGGGACAGGTTTCAGATACGCAGTATTTT.

CDR3 sequence reads: CSASAPLTPEQYF. CDR3 bases: TGCAGTGCTAGTGCGCCCCTGACTCCCGAGCAGTACTTC. V is TRBV20-1 and J is TRBJ2-7; D not certain. V lost 3 bases to trimming and J lost 6 bases, with 15 bases between them. Germline V gene sequence: CDR1 DFQATT, CDR2 SNEGSKA (reference sequence). CDR3 length equals 13 residues.

This clonotype was found a few times. CDR3 sequence reads: CASRPTGGTEAFF. The CDR3 region has the DNA TGTGCCAGCAGGCCCACAGGAGGGACTGAAGCTTTCTTT. The rearrangement uses TRBV28 and TRBJ1-1; tentatively, D is TRBD1 (5 bases). Germline lookup yields CDR1 MDHEN and CDR2 SYDVKM. V was shortened by 6 bases and J by 5 bases, with 13 bases between the two germline ends. The CDR3 is 13 residues long.

This clonotype was detected a few times. The chain carries TRBV28 and TRBJ2-7; D might be TRBD1 or TRBD2, each matching 5 bases. The CDR3 runs 15 residues. V shed 2 bases and J shed 0 bases, with 11 bases lying between them. The germline V gene has CDR1 MDHEN and CDR2 SYDVKM. The chain's CDR3 is CASSLGTTVSYEQYF. In DNA form, the CDR3 reads TGTGCCAGCAGTTTAGGGACCACTGTCTCCTACGAGCAGTACTTC.

This clonotype was seen more than once but under ten times. The chain recombines TRBV28 with TRBJ2-1; maybe TRBD2 (6 bases). CDR1 and CDR2 (germline): MDHEN, SYDVKM. Trimming took off 6 bases at V and 0 bases at J, with 12 bases between the two ends. This CDR3 is built from 15 residues. The CDR3 nucleotides read TGTGCCAGCAGGCCGGGAGACACCTCCTACAATGAGCAGTTCTTC. Translated, it gives CASRPGDTSYNEQFF.

This clonotype was found a few times. This rearrangement joins TRBV6-1 to TRBJ2-2; 11 bases match TRBD2. CDR1 and CDR2 (germline): MNHNS, SASEGT. This CDR3 is 18 amino acids long. The J segment lost 1 base and the V segment lost 3 bases, leaving 7 bases of the junction unmatched. The CDR3 DNA reads as TGTGCCAGCAGTGAGTCTCCCCTAGCGGGAGGGAACACCGGGGAGCTGTTTTTT. This codes for CASSESPLAGGNTGELFF.